Listed here are 16 T cell receptor beta chains from one sample, sequenced in a study of blood T cell repertoires in COVID-19. Assay: immunoSEQ multiplex PCR; the TCRdb copy retains only in-frame clones and omits some. The sample has 170,000 or so clones, roughly nine tenths seen once; the top ten hold about 7%. Sequencing was done on a sample of PBMCs or T cells enriched from blood (not recorded which). The receptors originated from a woman in her fifties or sixties who had recovered from COVID-19.

J is TRBJ2-3 and V is TRBV5-4; TRBD1 matches at 8 bases. CDR3 length: 16 amino acids. The germline V gene has CDR1 SGHNT and CDR2 YYREEE (reference sequence). V was clipped by 4 bases and J by 3 bases; unmatched bases: 10. The CDR3 reads CASSRGQAGRTDTQYF. CDR3 bases: TGTGCCAGCAGCCGGGGACAGGCGGGGAGGACAGATACGCAGTATTTT.

The chain carries TRBV6-5 and TRBJ2-3, with TRBD2 matching 7 bases. In germline, CDR1 is MNHEY, CDR2 SVGAGI. CDR3 size: 13 residues. Trimming removed 7 bases from V and 1 base from J; junction bases left unmatched: 2. CDR3 region: CASNAGGTDTQYF. The CDR3 DNA reads as TGTGCCAGCAATGCGGGAGGCACAGATACGCAGTATTTT.

The chain is built from TRBV28 and TRBJ1-5; D unresolved. V was clipped by 4 bases and J by 2 bases, with 9 bases between them. The CDR3 has 14 residues. CDR1 and CDR2 (germline): MDHEN, SYDVKM. The CDR3 DNA sequence: TGTGCCAGCAGTTCCAACAGAGGCAATCAGCCCCAGCATTTT. Translation gives CASSSNRGNQPQHF.

This chain uses TRBV27 with TRBJ2-1; 8 nucleotides align to TRBD2. V lost 4 bases, J lost 7 bases, and 12 bases stayed unmatched. The CDR3 is 16 amino acids. Germline V gives CDR1 MNHEY, CDR2 SMNVEV (reference sequence). CDR3 bases: TGTGCCAGCAGTTCAATTAGCGGGAAGGGTAGAAATGAGCAGTTCTTC. Translation gives CASSSISGKGRNEQFF.

The chain combines TRBV7-9 with TRBJ2-7; 7 bases match TRBD1. The CDR3 runs 14 residues. The J segment lost 3 bases and the V segment lost 5 bases, leaving 7 bases of the junction unmatched. Germline CDR1 reads SEHNR; CDR2 reads FQNEAQ (reference sequence). The CDR3 DNA is TGTGCCAGCAGCCATGGGGACAGCCTCTACGAGCAGTACTTC. It is translated as CASSHGDSLYEQYF. The entire variable domain, with the rest obtained from reference TRBV7-9 and TRBJ2-7, is as follows: DTGVSQNPRHKITKRGQNVTFRCDPISEHNRLYWYRQTLGQGPEFLTYFQNEAQLEKSRLLSDRFSAERPKGSFSTLEIQRTEQGDSAMYLCASSHGDSLYEQYFGPGTRLTVT.

The V gene is TRBV28, the J gene TRBJ2-5; 9 nucleotides align to TRBD1. Per germline, CDR1 MDHEN and CDR2 SYDVKM. The junction had 4 bases not matched to a gene; V was cut back by 6 bases and J by 5 bases. This CDR3 is built from 13 residues. The CDR3 reads CASRGTGRETQYF. Written as DNA, the CDR3 is TGTGCCAGCAGAGGGACAGGGAGGGAGACCCAGTACTTC.

The chain recombines TRBV21-1 with TRBJ2-2; the table gives TRBD2 as D, unverified against the DNA. TRBV21-1 is a known pseudogene. This CDR3 has 14 residues. CDR3 sequence: CASSSGIGTGELFF. The CDR3, as DNA: TGTGCCAGCAGCAGCGGAATAGGCACCGGGGAGCTGTTTTTT.

Concerning this clone: The junction and the germline gene differ at one end; a read error may be behind it. The chain carries TRBV9 and TRBJ2-3, with 8 positions matching TRBD1. The CDR3 runs 18 residues. Germline V gene sequence: CDR1 SGDLS, CDR2 YYNGEE. CDR3 residues: CVSSVAYRSGQVTDTQYF. The CDR3 DNA reads as TGTGTCAGCAGCGTAGCCTACCGCTCGGGACAGGTCACAGATACGCAGTATTTT. Combining the CDR3 with reference TRBV9 and TRBJ2-3 gives the whole variable domain DSGVTQTPKHLITATGQRVTLRCSPRSGDLSVYWYQQSLDQGLQFLIQYYNGEERAKGNILERFSAQQFPDLHSELNLSSLELGDSALYFCVSSVAYRSGQVTDTQYFGPGTRLTVL.

This clone was seen once. The chain employs TRBV10-1 and TRBJ2-7; TRBD1 aligns across 7 bases. CDR3 length: 16 amino acids. From germline, CDR1 is WNHNN and CDR2 SYGVQD (reference sequence). After removal of 3 bases from V and 1 base from J, the junction contained 9 bases not matched to a gene. The CDR3 here is CASSDPGQANSYEQYF. CDR3 DNA: TGCGCCAGCAGTGACCCTGGACAGGCCAATTCCTACGAGCAGTACTTC.

The chain couples TRBV30 to TRBJ2-7; D is unclear. The CDR3 length is 12 residues. V was pared by 3 bases and J by 2 bases, with 8 bases between. The germline V gene has CDR1 GTSNPN and CDR2 SVGIG (reference sequence). CDR3 sequence reads: CAWRGTAYEQYF. The CDR3 nucleotides are TGTGCCTGGAGAGGAACAGCCTACGAGCAGTACTTC. Supplemented by reference TRBV30 and TRBJ2-7, the full variable domain reads SQTIHQWPATLVQPVGSPLSLECTVEGTSNPNLYWYRQAAGRGLQLLFYSVGIGQISSEVPQNLSASRPQDRQFILSSKKLLLSDSGFYLCAWRGTAYEQYFGPGTRLTVT.

The chain combines TRBV3-1 (or the pseudogene TRBV3-2) with TRBJ1-5; 7 bases map to TRBD1. CDR1 LGHDT and CDR2 YNNKEL come from the germline V gene (reference sequence). This CDR3 has 13 residues. After removal of 1 base from V and 6 bases from J, the junction contained 0 bases not matched to a gene. DNA for the CDR3: TGTGCCAGCAGCCAAGGACAGGGTCAGCCCCAGCATTTT. Protein: CASSQGQGQPQHF.

The CDR3 DNA sequence: TGTGCCAGCAGTTACGTGACAAATTCACCCCTCCACTTT. Protein: CASSYVTNSPLHF. The V call is TRBV6-2 or TRBV6-3, the J call TRBJ1-6; D is uncertain. Germline V lookup: CDR1 MNHEY, CDR2 SVGEGT. CDR3 length: 13 residues. V lost 2 bases and J lost 7, with 6 bases in between.

The chain has TRBV13 and TRBJ2-2; 14 nucleotides line up with TRBD2. Germline CDR1 is PRHDT and CDR2 is FYEKMQ (reference sequence). Unmatched junction bases numbered 7, after V lost 5 bases and J lost 5 bases. There are 17 residues in the CDR3. The CDR3 loop reads CASSLGLAGASTGELFF. CDR3 DNA: TGTGCCAGCAGCCTGGGACTAGCGGGAGCGTCAACCGGGGAGCTGTTTTTT.

The CDR3 spells CASSGQGQSGNTIYF. In DNA form, the CDR3 reads TGTGCCAGCTCGGGGCAGGGGCAGTCTGGAAACACCATATATTTT. The chain uses TRBV18 and TRBJ1-3; D is possibly TRBD1 (6 bases). Trimming shortened V by 6 bases and J by 1 base, and 13 bases separated the two germline ends. This CDR3 region has 15 residues. CDR1 is KGHSH, CDR2 LQKENI, per germline.

The J gene is TRBJ1-1, the V gene TRBV19; D uncertain. Trimming left V 3 bases short and J 1 base short, with 9 bases between. The CDR3 consists of 14 residues. The germline CDR1 and CDR2 sequences are LNHDA and SQIVND (reference sequence). CDR3 in amino acids: CASSMEGRNTEAFF. CDR3 sequence (DNA): TGTGCCAGTAGTATGGAGGGCCGGAACACTGAAGCTTTCTTT.

The chain links TRBV4-1 to TRBJ2-1; 16 nucleotides agree with TRBD2. The CDR3 is made up of 18 amino acids. Germline V gene lookup returns CDR1 MGHRA and CDR2 YSYEKL. Trimming cost V 3 bases and J 5 bases; bases outside gene matches: 7. The chain's CDR3 is CASSHPGTSGRAHNEQFF. DNA for the CDR3: TGCGCCAGCAGCCACCCGGGGACTAGCGGGAGGGCCCACAATGAGCAGTTCTTC.